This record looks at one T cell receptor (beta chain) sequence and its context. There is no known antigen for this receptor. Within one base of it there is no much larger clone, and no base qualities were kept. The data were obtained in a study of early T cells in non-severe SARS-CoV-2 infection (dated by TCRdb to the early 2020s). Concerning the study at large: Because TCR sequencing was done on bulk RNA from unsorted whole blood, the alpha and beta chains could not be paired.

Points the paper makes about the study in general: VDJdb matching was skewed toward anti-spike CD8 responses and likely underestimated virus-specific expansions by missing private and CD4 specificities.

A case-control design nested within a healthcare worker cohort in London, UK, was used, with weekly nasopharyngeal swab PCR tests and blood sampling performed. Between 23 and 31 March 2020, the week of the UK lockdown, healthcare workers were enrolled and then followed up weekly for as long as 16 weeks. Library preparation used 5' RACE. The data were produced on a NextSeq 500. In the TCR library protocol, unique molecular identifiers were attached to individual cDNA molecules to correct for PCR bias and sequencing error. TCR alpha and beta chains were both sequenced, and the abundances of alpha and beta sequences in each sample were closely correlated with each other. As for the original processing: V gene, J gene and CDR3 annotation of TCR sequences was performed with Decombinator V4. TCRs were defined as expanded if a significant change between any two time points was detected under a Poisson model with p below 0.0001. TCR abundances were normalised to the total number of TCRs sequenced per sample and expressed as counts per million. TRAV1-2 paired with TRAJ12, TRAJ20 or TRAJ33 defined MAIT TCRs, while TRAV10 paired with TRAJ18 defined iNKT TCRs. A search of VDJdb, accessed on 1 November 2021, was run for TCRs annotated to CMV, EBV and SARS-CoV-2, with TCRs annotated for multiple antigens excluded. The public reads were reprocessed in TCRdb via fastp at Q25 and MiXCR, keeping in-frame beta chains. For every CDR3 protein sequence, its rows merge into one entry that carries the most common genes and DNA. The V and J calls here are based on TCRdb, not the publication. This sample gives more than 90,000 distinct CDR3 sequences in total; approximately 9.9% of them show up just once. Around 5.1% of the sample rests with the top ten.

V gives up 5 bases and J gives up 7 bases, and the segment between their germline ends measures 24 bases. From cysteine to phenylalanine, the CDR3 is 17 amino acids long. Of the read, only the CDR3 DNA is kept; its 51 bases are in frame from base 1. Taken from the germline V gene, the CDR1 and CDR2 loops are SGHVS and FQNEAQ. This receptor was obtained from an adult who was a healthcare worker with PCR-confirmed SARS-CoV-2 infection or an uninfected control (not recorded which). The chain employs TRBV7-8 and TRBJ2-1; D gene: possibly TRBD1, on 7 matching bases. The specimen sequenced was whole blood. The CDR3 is CASSQGVISAGMNEQFF. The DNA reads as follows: TGTGCCAGCAGCCAGGGGGTTATTTCGGCGGGAATGAATGAGCAGTTCTTC.